This T cell receptor (beta chain) was captured in a study of shared clonotypes between healthy human individuals. The overall study: In total, the donors were a couple of women and a few men aged 18 to 49.

TCRdb's copy holds only in-frame clones and misses some; the assay was immunoSEQ multiplex PCR. The sample shows more than 550,000 clones, over 60% of them seen only once. The V end was cut by 0 bases, the J end by 5 bases, with 7 bases between. Germline V lookup: CDR1 MNHNY, CDR2 SVGAGI (reference sequence). CDR3 length equals 13 residues. Specimen: memory CD4+ T cells sorted from blood. Described subset: CD45RA-negative fraction. The chain is built from TRBV6-6 and TRBJ2-5; D gene uncertain. This clonotype originated in a woman aged 30 to 39 in good health. CDR3: CASSYSTGETQYF. As DNA, the CDR3 is TGTGCCAGCAGTTACTCGACCGGGGAGACCCAGTACTTC.